This T cell receptor beta chain was found in a study of PD-1 blockade in mismatch repair-deficient tumors. The wider study: Patients had approximately 12 mismatch repair-deficient cancer types, all previously treated and progressing.

Losses at the gene ends were 6 bases for V and 7 bases for J; bases not matched to a gene: 10. Germline V gene sequence: CDR1 SQVTM, CDR2 ANQGSEA. The CDR3 loop spans 13 amino acids. This table comes from immunoSEQ multiplex PCR, and its TCRdb copy is limited to in-frame clones, with some not included. The repertoire holds 40,000 or so clones, with over 70% as singletons. The source was PBMCs, collected roughly nine months after starting pembrolizumab. This clonotype was sampled from an adult with mismatch repair-deficient cancer. The chain joins TRBV29-1 to TRBJ1-1, with 8 bases identical to TRBD1. CDR3 DNA: TGCAGCGTGTATTCAGGGGGCGAGGTTGAAGCTTTCTTT. It codes for CSVYSGGEVEAFF.